A single sample is the source of the 24 T cell receptor beta chains below, sequenced in a study of blood T cells in healthy people across ages. Through a sample-barcoded 5' primer and a J-beta primer mix, a second PCR was run for roughly 7 to 12 cycles. TCRdb recomputed calls from the 5' RACE reads with MiXCR, one row per CDR3 protein. The top ten clones hold approximately 2.1% of a sample with 2 million or so distinct CDR3 sequences, just under 50% of them seen once. The specimen was blood. Source of these receptors: a woman between 40 and 50 years old in good health.

The J gene is TRBJ2-1, the V gene TRBV20-1, with D unclear. CDR1 DFQATT and CDR2 SNEGSKA come from the germline V gene (reference sequence). The germline V and J ends were trimmed by 4 bases and 13 bases, with 11 bases remaining between them. The CDR3 sequence is 10 residues long. The CDR3 region has the DNA TGCAGTGCTATCCAAGAGACCCAGTTCTTC. This encodes CSAIQETQFF.

This clonotype was detected only a few times. The gene calls are TRBV13 and TRBJ1-5, with D perhaps matching TRBD1 (6 bases). CDR1 PRHDT and CDR2 FYEKMQ come from the germline V gene (reference sequence). The CDR3 has 15 amino acids. Trimming stripped 0 bases from V and 4 bases from J, with 10 bases between. DNA for the CDR3: TGTGCCAGCAGCTTAGGGACAGGACTTAATCAGCCCCAGCATTTT. Its protein product is CASSLGTGLNQPQHF.

In its sample, this clonotype was seen a few times. The chain combines TRBV19 with TRBJ2-5; D is uncertain. Per germline, CDR1 LNHDA and CDR2 SQIVND (reference sequence). Trimming shortened V by 0 bases and J by 11 bases, and 19 bases separated the two germline ends. The CDR3 sequence is 15 residues long. CDR3 in amino acids: CASSIDLVTTAEQYF. The CDR3 DNA is TGTGCCAGTAGTATAGATCTTGTAACGACGGCGGAGCAGTACTTC. The variable domain in full, completed from reference TRBV19 and TRBJ2-5, reads DGGITQSPKYLFRKEGQNVTLSCEQNLNHDAMYWYRQDPGQGLRLIYYSQIVNDFQKGDIAEGYSVSREKKESFPLTVTSAQKNPTAFYLCASSIDLVTTAEQYFGPGTRLLVL.

The sample holds one count of this clonotype. This chain connects TRBV28 to TRBJ1-5, with no clear D. The V and J ends lost 6 bases and 3 bases respectively, with 9 bases between them. The germline V gene encodes CDR1 MDHEN and CDR2 SYDVKM. The CDR3 runs 13 residues. In DNA, the CDR3 is TGTGCCAGCAGCCTACTAAACAATCAGCCCCAGCATTTT. Translation gives CASSLLNNQPQHF.

This chain links TRBV6-5 with TRBJ2-3; unclear D gene. This CDR3 has 13 amino acids. CDR1 and CDR2 (germline): MNHEY, SVGAGI. V was cut by 4 bases and J by 4 bases, with 9 bases left in between. In nucleotides, the CDR3 is TGTGCCAGCAGTTTCCAACAGTCAGATACGCAGTATTTT. Translated: CASSFQQSDTQYF.

The rearrangement joins TRBV12-3 or TRBV12-4 to TRBJ2-7; D is ambiguous. The CDR3 loop spans 14 amino acids. The V gene lost 6 bases and the J gene lost 1 base, with 13 bases spanning the gap. The DNA of the CDR3 is TGTGCCAGCAGCCTTTCCGAGGTTTCCTACGAGCAGTACTTC. Its translation is CASSLSEVSYEQYF.

The V gene is TRBV27, the J gene TRBJ1-2; 8 bases match TRBD1. The V gene's germline CDR1 is MNHEY and CDR2 SMNVEV (reference sequence). The CDR3 has 12 residues. The ends lost 10 bases at V and 4 bases at J; junction bases unmatched: 5. The CDR3 spells CANQGAGYGYTF. The CDR3 DNA follows: TGTGCCAATCAGGGGGCGGGCTATGGCTACACCTTC.

This clonotype was observed a handful of times. This chain uses TRBV20-1 with TRBJ1-2; the D is unclear. This CDR3 comprises 12 residues. CDR1 is DFQATT and CDR2 is SNEGSKA in the germline V gene (reference sequence). Trimming shortened V by 3 bases and J by 1 base, and 6 bases separated the two germline ends. The CDR3 spells CSASGVNYGYTF. The CDR3 DNA follows: TGCAGTGCTAGCGGGGTTAACTATGGCTACACCTTC.

The gene calls are TRBV5-1 and TRBJ2-5; 8 nucleotides line up with TRBD1. Trimming took 0 bases from V and 5 from J; bases not matched to a gene: 3. Germline CDR1 and CDR2: SGHRS and YFSETQ. The CDR3 sequence is 14 residues long. In nucleotides, the CDR3 is TGCGCCAGCAGCTTGGACAGGGGGGATGAGACCCAGTACTTC. It yields the protein CASSLDRGDETQYF.

This rearrangement joins TRBV7-2 to TRBJ2-7; D not certain. CDR3 length: 13 amino acids. Trimming shortened V by 3 bases and J by 7 bases, and 13 bases separated the two germline ends. CDR1 is SGHTA, CDR2 FQGNSA, per germline. CDR3 in DNA: TGTGCCAGCAGCTTTGACACGTGTGGAGAGCAGTACTTC. Translation: CASSFDTCGEQYF.

This clonotype has a single count. The gene calls are TRBV20-1 and TRBJ2-7; the D gene could be TRBD1 or TRBD2 (6 bases each). The V end lost 3 bases, the J end lost 7 bases, and 25 bases lay between the germline ends. The CDR3 is 16 amino acids. CDR1 is DFQATT, CDR2 SNEGSKA, per germline (reference sequence). The chain's CDR3 is CSARLTRRGAYNEQYF. The CDR3 DNA reads as TGCAGTGCTAGGCTGACTCGGAGGGGGGCCTACAATGAGCAGTACTTC.

This chain uses TRBV12-3 or TRBV12-4 with TRBJ2-6; perhaps TRBD2 as D (7 bases). The CDR3 runs 19 residues. V lost 4 bases to trimming and J lost 0 bases, with 19 bases between them. CDR3 in amino acids: CASSSGGGGPLSGANVLTF. CDR3 nucleotides: TGTGCCAGCAGTTCAGGAGGCGGGGGCCCTCTCTCTGGGGCCAACGTCCTGACTTTC.

Ten or more counts support this clonotype. The genes are TRBV12-3 or TRBV12-4 and TRBJ2-7; 11 bases agree with TRBD1. The V and J ends lost 5 bases and 2 bases, in that order; junction bases with no gene match: 2. The CDR3 is 14 amino acids. The CDR3 protein is CASSRTGGPYEQYF. CDR3 in DNA: TGTGCCAGCAGTAGGACAGGGGGCCCCTACGAGCAGTACTTC.

The chain joins TRBV6-1 to TRBJ2-5; TRBD1 agrees at 9 bases. Germline loops: CDR1 MNHNS, CDR2 SASEGT. V lost 5 bases and J lost 1; bases outside the gene matches: 8. CDR3 length: 16 residues. The CDR3 DNA is TGTGCCAGCAGTCCTTGGACAGGGGCATCCCAAGAGACCCAGTACTTC. As protein: CASSPWTGASQETQYF.

The chain links TRBV9 to TRBJ2-3; possible D gene TRBD2, 6 bases. CDR1 is SGDLS and CDR2 is YYNGEE in the germline V gene. The V end was cut by 0 bases, the J end by 5 bases, with 13 bases between. The CDR3 covers 15 residues. The CDR3 reads CASSVGASVGDTQYF. CDR3 nucleotides: TGTGCCAGCAGCGTAGGGGCTAGCGTGGGAGATACGCAGTATTTT.

This chain uses TRBV7-2 with TRBJ2-7; 8 nucleotides line up with TRBD2. Trimming removed 5 bases from V and 3 bases from J; junction bases left unmatched: 6. The CDR3 is made up of 14 amino acids. The germline gives CDR1 SGHTA, CDR2 FQGNSA. CDR3 sequence reads: CASSGLAGSYEQYF. The CDR3 DNA reads as TGTGCCAGCAGCGGATTAGCGGGGAGCTACGAGCAGTACTTC.

The CDR3 DNA reads as TGTGCCAGCAGTTTAAAAGGGATCCGCACAGATACGCAGTATTTT. Translation: CASSLKGIRTDTQYF. V gene TRBV27 combines with J gene TRBJ2-3, with D uncertain. The CDR3 extends over 15 amino acids. Germline V gives CDR1 MNHEY, CDR2 SMNVEV (reference sequence). Between the trimmed V and J ends, which lost 2 bases and 1 base, there was a span of 10 bases.

This chain connects TRBV4-3 to TRBJ2-6; the D is unclear. V was trimmed by 5 bases and J by 4 bases, leaving 12 bases between them. There are 15 residues in the CDR3. From germline, CDR1 is LGHNA and CDR2 YSLEER. CDR3 coding DNA: TGCGCCAGCAGCTACGAGGTATTAGGGGCCAACGTCCTGACTTTC. Translation: CASSYEVLGANVLTF.

The CDR3 region has the DNA TGTGCCAGCAGTCAACCGACAGCCCAGTACTTC. Its translation: CASSQPTAQYF. The chain uses TRBV3-1 and TRBJ2-7, with D perhaps TRBD1 (5 bases). The CDR3 spans 11 residues. V lost 6 bases and J lost 10, with 13 bases in between. Germline lookup yields CDR1 LGHDT and CDR2 YNNKEL (reference sequence).

The chain joins TRBV28 to TRBJ2-4; TRBD2 aligns across 11 bases. The germline V gene encodes CDR1 MDHEN and CDR2 SYDVKM. CDR3 length: 15 amino acids. The V segment lost 2 bases and the J segment 13 bases; nucleotides outside the gene matches: 10. DNA of the CDR3: TGTGCCAGCAGTTTAAGGTCTAGCGGGGGGTATGAGCAGTACTTC. Protein: CASSLRSSGGYEQYF.

This chain links TRBV24-1 with TRBJ2-3; 11 nucleotides align to TRBD2. The germline V gene encodes CDR1 KGHDR and CDR2 SFDVKD. This CDR3 region has 15 residues. Unmatched junction bases numbered 7, after V lost 9 bases and J lost 3 bases. CDR3 sequence (DNA): TGTGCCACCTCAGGGGGACTAGCGGTGACAGATACGCAGTATTTT. This translates into CATSGGLAVTDTQYF.

The gene calls are TRBV20-1 and TRBJ2-1, with D tentatively TRBD2 (5 bases). The CDR3 loop spans 14 amino acids. Trimming took 2 bases from V and 5 from J, leaving 13 bases between them. Germline CDR1 reads DFQATT; CDR2 reads SNEGSKA (reference sequence). CDR3 sequence (DNA): TGCAGTGCTAGATCTCTCCGGGGAAACAATGAGCAGTTCTTC. Its protein product is CSARSLRGNNEQFF.

CDR3 sequence (DNA): TGTGCCAGCTCACGATTCCCTTCGGAAGGTAGAATCCAAGAGACCCAGTACTTC. This codes for CASSRFPSEGRIQETQYF. The rearrangement joins TRBV18 to TRBJ2-5; no firm D call. This CDR3 is 18 amino acids long. V gave up 4 bases and J gave up 1 base, with 22 bases separating them. From germline, CDR1 is KGHSH and CDR2 LQKENI.

This chain connects TRBV5-1 to TRBJ2-7; possible D gene TRBD1, 6 bases. Germline assignment: CDR1 SGHRS and CDR2 YFSETQ. V was trimmed by 6 bases and J by 2 bases, leaving 12 bases between them. The CDR3 has 13 amino acids. This CDR3 is CASTRSGAYEQYF. In DNA, the CDR3 is TGCGCCAGCACCCGCTCAGGGGCCTACGAGCAGTACTTC.